Sequencing of this T cell receptor beta chain was carried out in a study of CD8+CD57+ T cells in acquired aplastic anemia. Study in general: Sorted CD4+ plus CD8+ cells gave DNA averaging about 3.2 ug.

This clonotype was observed at least ten times. Its antigen is still unknown. All sequencing subjects had displayed CD8+CD57+ cell expansion on flow cytometry. Every patient presented with severe acquired aplastic anemia. Points from the study as a whole: Patients and controls were found to share some 30 CD8+ CDR3 sequences. Between patients and controls, CD8+ Simpson's diversity did not vary significantly.

The TCR beta profiling, which covered VDJ combination and CDR3 sequence, was carried out using genomic DNA as the template. TCRdb processed the reads anew with MiXCR; each CDR3 protein has one entry. This table has about 180,000 distinct CDR3 sequences, more than 60% appearing once. Sequenced input: sorted CD4+, CD8+, or CD8+CD57+ T cells (not recorded which) from PBMCs. The sequence came from a human donor with aplastic anemia.

CDR3 nucleotide sequence: TGTGCCAGCAGTCCTACTGGAAACACCATATATTTT. Translation gives CASSPTGNTIYF. The chain links TRBV12-3 or TRBV12-4 to TRBJ1-3; D ambiguous. V dropped 5 bases and J dropped 2 bases, with 4 bases sitting between them. CDR3 length equals 12 residues.